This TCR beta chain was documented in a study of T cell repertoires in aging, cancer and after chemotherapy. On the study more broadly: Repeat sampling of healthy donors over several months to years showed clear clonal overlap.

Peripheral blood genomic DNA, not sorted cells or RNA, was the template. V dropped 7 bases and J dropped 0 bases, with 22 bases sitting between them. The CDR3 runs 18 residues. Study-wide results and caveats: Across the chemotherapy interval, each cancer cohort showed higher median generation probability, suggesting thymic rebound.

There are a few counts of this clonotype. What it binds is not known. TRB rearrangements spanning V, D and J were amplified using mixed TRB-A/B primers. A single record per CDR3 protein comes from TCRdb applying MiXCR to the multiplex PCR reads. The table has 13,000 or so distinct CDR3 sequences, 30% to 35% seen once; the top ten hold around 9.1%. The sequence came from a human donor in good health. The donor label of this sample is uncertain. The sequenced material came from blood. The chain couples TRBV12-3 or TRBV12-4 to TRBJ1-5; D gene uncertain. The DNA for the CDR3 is TGTGCCAGCACCGACGGGGTCCGACATCTCTATAGCAATCAGCCCCAGCATTTT. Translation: CASTDGVRHLYSNQPQHF.